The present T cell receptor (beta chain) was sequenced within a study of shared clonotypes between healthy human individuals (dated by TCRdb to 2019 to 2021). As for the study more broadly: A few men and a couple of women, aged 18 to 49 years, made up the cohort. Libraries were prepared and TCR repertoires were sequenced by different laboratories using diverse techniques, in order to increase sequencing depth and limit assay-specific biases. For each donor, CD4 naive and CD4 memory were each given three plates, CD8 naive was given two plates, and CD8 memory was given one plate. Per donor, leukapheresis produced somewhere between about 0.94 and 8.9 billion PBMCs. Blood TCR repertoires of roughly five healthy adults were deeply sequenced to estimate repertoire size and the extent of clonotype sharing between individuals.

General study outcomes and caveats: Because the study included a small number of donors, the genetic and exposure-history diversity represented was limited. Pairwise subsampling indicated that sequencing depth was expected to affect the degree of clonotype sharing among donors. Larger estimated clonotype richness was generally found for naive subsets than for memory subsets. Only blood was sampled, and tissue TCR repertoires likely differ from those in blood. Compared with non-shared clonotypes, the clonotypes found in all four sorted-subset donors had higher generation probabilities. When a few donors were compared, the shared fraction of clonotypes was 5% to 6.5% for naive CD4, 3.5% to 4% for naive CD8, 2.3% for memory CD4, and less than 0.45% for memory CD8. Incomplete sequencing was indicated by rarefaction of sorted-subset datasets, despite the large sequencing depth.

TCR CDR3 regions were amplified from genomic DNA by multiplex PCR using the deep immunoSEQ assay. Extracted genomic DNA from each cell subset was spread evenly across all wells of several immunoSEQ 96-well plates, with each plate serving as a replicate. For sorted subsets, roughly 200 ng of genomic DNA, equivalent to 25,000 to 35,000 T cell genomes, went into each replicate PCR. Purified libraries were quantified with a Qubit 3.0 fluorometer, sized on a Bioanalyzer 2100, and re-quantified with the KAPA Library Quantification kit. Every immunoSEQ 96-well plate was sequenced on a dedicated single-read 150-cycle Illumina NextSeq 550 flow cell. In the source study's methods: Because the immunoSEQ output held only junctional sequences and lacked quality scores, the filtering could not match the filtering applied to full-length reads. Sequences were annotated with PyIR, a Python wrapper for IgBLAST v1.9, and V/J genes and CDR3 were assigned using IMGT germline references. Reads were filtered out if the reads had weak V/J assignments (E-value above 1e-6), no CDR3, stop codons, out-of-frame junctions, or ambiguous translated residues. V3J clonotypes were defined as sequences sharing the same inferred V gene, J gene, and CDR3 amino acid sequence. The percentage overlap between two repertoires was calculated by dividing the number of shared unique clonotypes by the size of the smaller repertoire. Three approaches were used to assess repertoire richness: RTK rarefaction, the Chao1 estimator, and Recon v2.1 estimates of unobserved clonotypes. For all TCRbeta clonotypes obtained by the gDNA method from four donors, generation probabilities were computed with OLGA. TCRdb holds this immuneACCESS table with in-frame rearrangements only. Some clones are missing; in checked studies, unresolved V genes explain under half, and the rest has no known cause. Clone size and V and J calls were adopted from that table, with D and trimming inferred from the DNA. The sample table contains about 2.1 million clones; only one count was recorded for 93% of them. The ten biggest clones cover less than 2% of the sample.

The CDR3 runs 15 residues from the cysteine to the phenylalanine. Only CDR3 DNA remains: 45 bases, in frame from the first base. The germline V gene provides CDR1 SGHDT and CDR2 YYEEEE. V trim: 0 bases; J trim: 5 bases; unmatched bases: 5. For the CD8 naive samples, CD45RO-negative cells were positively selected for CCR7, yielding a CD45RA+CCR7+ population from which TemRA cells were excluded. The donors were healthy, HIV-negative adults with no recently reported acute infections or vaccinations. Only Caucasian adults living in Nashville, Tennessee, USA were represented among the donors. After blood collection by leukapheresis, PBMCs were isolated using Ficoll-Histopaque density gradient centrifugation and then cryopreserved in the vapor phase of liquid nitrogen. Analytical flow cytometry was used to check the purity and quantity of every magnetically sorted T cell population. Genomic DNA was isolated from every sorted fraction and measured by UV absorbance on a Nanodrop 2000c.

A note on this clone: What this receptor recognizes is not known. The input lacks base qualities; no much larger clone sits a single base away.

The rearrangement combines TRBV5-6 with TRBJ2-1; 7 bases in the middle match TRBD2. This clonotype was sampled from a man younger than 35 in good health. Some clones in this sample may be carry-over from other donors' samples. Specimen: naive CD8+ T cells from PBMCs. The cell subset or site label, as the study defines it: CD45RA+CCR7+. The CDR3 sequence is CASSLGGLGNNEQFF. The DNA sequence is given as TGTGCCAGCAGCTTGGGTGGACTAGGCAACAATGAGCAGTTCTTC.